This T cell receptor (beta chain) was documented in a study of naive and memory T cell subsets listed by TCRdb under 2017. Some background on the complete study: An open-source, UMI-based TCR alpha and beta sequencing pipeline was applied to sorted naive and memory peripheral blood T cell subsets. RNA was DNase-treated and reverse transcribed with TCR constant-region primers, mostly using SuperScript III. Complete agreement was observed between the functional CMV T cell responses and the IgG serology results. Findings and caveats that apply to the study as a whole: RNA-based TCR counts may be influenced by expression changes linked to T cell activation and differentiation. After error correction, over 90% of naive TCR sequences appeared only once, giving much steeper abundance distributions than memory subsets. Gini index rose and Shannon and inverse Simpson diversity fell from naive through CM, EM and EMRA in both CD4 and CD8 cells. The abundance of TCRs followed a power law with an exponent that differed between naive and memory subsets yet stayed consistent across the three individuals. Single alpha or beta chain sequences, rather than paired alpha/beta receptors, were used to define clonotypes. No ground truth was available to validate the repertoire findings for the naive and memory subsets.

From the second PCR step on, the TCR alpha and beta chain libraries were amplified in separate reactions. To determine each donor's CMV status, fresh PBMCs were stimulated overnight with CMV viral lysate, and IFNgamma production from CD4+ T cells was then assessed. CD4 T cells were positively selected with Miltenyi beads, followed by positive selection of CD8 T cells from the CD4-negative fraction. Cells stained for CD3, CD4, CD8, CD45RA, CD27 and a live/dead dye were sorted on a BD Aria II into four subsets by CD45RA and CD27. Effector memory cells were sorted as CD45RA-CD27-, and EMRA cells as CD45RA+CD27-. A few healthy volunteers provided blood, and each donor's sample was split into CD4 and CD8 T cells and then further divided into four differentiation subsets. Around 120 ml of peripheral blood was collected from each donor, and PBMC were isolated by Ficoll-Paque PLUS density-gradient centrifugation. The sorted cells were lysed in RLT buffer, after which RNA was extracted using a Qiagen RNeasy kit and kept at -80 degrees C.

V and J are truncated by 1 base and 2 bases respectively, leaving an intervening sequence of 9 bases. CDR1 and CDR2 were assigned from the germline V gene (reference sequence) as DFQATT and SNEGSKA. Its CDR3 holds 14 amino acids, cysteine through phenylalanine. Only the CDR3 region is kept as DNA, spanning 42 bases read in frame from base 1. This clonotype was observed a handful of times. This clone's antigen is unknown. No much larger clonotype is one base removed from it; base qualities were not supplied. Library construction relied on UMI-ligation and nested PCR. The beta constant-region primer consisted of an equimolar mixture of two oligonucleotides that together covered TRBC1 and TRBC2. The ligated cDNA went through four rounds of PCR with nested alpha and beta constant-region primers together with the SP2 primer. A single-stranded oligonucleotide containing the SP2 primer and a 12-nucleotide UMI was joined to the 3' end of the cDNA by T4 RNA ligase 1. Incubation of the ligation reaction lasted about 18-25 hours at 16 degrees C. PCR2 was typically performed as a SYBR Green qPCR and was stopped at a predetermined threshold so that over-amplification was prevented. All purifications after the first were performed with Agencourt AMPure XP magnetic beads. Library amounts were measured by Qubit and library quality was assessed on a TapeStation, where the main peak was expected at around 650 bp. Sequencing of the pooled libraries was done on an Illumina MiSeq using v2 2x251 paired-end kits, which typically yielded about 0.85-2 million reads per sample. Each sample library was pooled at approximately 4 nM, and about 4.5-7% PhiX was included to improve cluster recognition. In the original analysis: Decombinator assigned V and J genes to Demultiplexor-processed FASTQ reads by tag matching, allowing a single base-pair mismatch. Collapsinator used UMIs to correct both sequencing errors and frequency errors arising from PCR heterogeneity. TCRs were translated and CDR3s were extracted from the conserved cysteine to the FGXG phenylalanine by CDR3Translator, with non-productive sequences being flagged. Gini, Shannon entropy and inverse Simpson indices were computed after subsampling the repertoires to the same number of UMI-defined TCRs. Power-law fits to clonotype abundance distributions were performed by maximum likelihood within the linear range. When run on a single naive CD8 sample, MIGEC and the pipeline yielded similar UMI counts, similar unique TCR numbers and similar clonal distributions. The repertoires were searched for roughly 7,000 CMV-associated CDR3 sequences that had been compiled from VDJdb and a published dataset. TCRdb trimmed public reads at Q25 via fastp, called clones via MiXCR and kept in-frame beta chains. Each entry is one CDR3 protein sequence, shown with its most common DNA and genes. TCRdb's processing, not the study's, gives the V and J calls here. In this sample the table shows around 30,000 distinct CDR3 sequences, approximately 17% of which occur a single time. The ten largest clonotypes hold under 4% of the sample.

This sequence was found in a human donor in good health. Sequencing input: effector memory CD4+ T cells from blood. Read against the paper, the sample's cell subset or site label means: effector memory, CD45RA- CD27-. The chain links TRBV20-1 with TRBJ1-5; no D gene is confidently identified. The CDR3 protein is CSARVTVGNQPQHF. The DNA sequence is given as TGCAGTGCTAGAGTCACAGTAGGCAATCAGCCCCAGCATTTT.